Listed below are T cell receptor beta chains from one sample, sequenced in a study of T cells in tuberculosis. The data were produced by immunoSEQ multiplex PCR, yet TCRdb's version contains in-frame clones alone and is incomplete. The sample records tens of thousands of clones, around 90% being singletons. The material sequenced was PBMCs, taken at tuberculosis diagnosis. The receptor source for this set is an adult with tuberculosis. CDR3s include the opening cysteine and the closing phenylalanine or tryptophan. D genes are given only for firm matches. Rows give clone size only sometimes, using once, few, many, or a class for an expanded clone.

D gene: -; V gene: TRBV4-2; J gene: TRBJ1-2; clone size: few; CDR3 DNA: TGTGCCAGCAGCCACAGAACGGGGGTCTATGGCTACACCTTC; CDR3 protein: CASSHRTGVYGYTF
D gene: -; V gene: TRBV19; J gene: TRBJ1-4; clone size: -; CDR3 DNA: TGTGCCAGTAGTATGGCTCCTGAAAAACTGTTTTTT; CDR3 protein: CASSMAPEKLFF
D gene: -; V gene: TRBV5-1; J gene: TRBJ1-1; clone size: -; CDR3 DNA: TGCGCCAGCAGCTTGTCGGCGGCGTTGAACACTGAAGCTTTCTTT; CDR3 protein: CASSLSAALNTEAFF
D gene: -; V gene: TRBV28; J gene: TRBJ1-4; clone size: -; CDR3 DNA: TGTGCCAGCCTGAGCGGGCATAATGAAAAACTGTTTTTT; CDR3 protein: CASLSGHNEKLFF
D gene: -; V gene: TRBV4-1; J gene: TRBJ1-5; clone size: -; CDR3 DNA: TGCGCCAGCAGCCCCTCCCAGGCTAGCAATCAGCCCCAGCATTTT; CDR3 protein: CASSPSQASNQPQHF
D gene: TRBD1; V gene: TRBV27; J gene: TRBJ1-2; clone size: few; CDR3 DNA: TGTGCCAGCACCAGATTAGCAGGGGGCGCGGGAGGCTACACCTTC; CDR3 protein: CASTRLAGGAGGYTF
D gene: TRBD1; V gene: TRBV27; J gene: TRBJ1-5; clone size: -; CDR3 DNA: TGTGCCAGCAGGAGGACAGGGGGGCAGCCCCAGCATTTT; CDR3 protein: CASRRTGGQPQHF
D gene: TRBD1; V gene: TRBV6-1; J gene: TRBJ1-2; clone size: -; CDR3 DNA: TGTGCCAGCCGTGGGGGACAGGGCAACTATGGCTACACCTTC; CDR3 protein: CASRGGQGNYGYTF
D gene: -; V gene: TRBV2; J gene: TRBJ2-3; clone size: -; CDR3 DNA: TGTGCCAGCAGGGACCCCAGGGGCCCAGATACGCAGTATTTT; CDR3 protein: CASRDPRGPDTQYF
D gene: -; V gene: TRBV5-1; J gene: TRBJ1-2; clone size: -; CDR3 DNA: TGCGCCAGCAGCTTGAACCAGGGTGAAGGAGGCTACACCTTC; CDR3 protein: CASSLNQGEGGYTF
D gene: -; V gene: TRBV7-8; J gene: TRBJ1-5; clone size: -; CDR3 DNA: TGTGCCAGCAGCATCCACCGACAGGATCAGCCCCAGCATTTT; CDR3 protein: CASSIHRQDQPQHF
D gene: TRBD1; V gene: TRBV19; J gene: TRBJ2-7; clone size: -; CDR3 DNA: TGTGCCAGTAGTTCGCCGGGACAGACCTACGAGCAGTACTTC; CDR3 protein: CASSSPGQTYEQYF
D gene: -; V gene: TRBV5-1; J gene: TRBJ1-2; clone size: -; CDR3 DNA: TGCGCCAGCAGCTCGAAACAGGGAAAAGCTAACTATGGCTACACCTTC; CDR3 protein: CASSSKQGKANYGYTF
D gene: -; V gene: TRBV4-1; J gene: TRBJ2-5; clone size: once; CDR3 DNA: TGCGCCAGCAGCCAGGTAAAGGGACTCGGATGGGAGACCCAGTACTTC; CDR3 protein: CASSQVKGLGWETQYF
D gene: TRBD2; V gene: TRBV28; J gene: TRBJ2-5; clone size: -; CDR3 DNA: TGTGCCAGCAGTCAACCTCTAGCGGGGATCGAAGAGACCCAGTACTTC; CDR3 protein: CASSQPLAGIEETQYF
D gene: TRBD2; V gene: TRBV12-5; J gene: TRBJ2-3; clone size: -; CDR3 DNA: TGTGCTAGTGGTTTGAGCGGGGGCGGCACAGATACGCAGTATTTT; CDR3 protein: CASGLSGGGTDTQYF